One TCR beta chain is described in this entry. Trimming at V came to 2 bases and at J to 2 bases, leaving 10 bases not matched to a gene. Germline-derived CDR1 and CDR2 are KGHSH and LQKENI. The CDR3 totals 17 residues. As originally analysed: Using reference gene primer amplification, nucleated cell counts were estimated. Assay used: immunoSEQ multiplex PCR; TCRdb lists only in-frame clones, some missing. That table is the source of V, J and clone size, and D and trimming were worked out from the DNA. The profile shows around 71,000 clones, roughly four fifths of them singletons. The data are from a study of blood T cell repertoires in COVID-19. Study information: Samples of COVID-19 (acute and convalescent) were obtained from the United States, Italy and Spain.

The source of this sequence is a man aged 65 to 79 with acute or convalescent COVID-19. This chain uses TRBV18 with TRBJ2-7; TRBD2 aligns across 9 bases. The specimen sequenced was peripheral blood. CDR3 in DNA: TGTGCCAGCTCACCAGGAGAACTAGCGGGCATTACCTACGAGCAGTACTTC. It codes for CASSPGELAGITYEQYF.